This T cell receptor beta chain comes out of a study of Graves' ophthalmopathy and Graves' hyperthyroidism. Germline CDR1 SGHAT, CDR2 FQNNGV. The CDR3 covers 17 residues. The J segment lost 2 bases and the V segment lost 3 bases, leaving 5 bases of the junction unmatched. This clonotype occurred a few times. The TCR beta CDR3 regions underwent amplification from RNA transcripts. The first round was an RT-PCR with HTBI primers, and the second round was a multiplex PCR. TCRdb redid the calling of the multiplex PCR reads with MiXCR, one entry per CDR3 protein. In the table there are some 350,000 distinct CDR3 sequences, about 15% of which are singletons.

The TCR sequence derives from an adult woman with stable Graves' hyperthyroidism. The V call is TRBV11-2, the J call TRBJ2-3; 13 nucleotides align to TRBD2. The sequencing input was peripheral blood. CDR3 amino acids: CASSLRGLAGSTDTQYF. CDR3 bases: TGTGCCAGCAGCTTGAGGGGACTAGCGGGATCCACAGATACGCAGTATTTT.